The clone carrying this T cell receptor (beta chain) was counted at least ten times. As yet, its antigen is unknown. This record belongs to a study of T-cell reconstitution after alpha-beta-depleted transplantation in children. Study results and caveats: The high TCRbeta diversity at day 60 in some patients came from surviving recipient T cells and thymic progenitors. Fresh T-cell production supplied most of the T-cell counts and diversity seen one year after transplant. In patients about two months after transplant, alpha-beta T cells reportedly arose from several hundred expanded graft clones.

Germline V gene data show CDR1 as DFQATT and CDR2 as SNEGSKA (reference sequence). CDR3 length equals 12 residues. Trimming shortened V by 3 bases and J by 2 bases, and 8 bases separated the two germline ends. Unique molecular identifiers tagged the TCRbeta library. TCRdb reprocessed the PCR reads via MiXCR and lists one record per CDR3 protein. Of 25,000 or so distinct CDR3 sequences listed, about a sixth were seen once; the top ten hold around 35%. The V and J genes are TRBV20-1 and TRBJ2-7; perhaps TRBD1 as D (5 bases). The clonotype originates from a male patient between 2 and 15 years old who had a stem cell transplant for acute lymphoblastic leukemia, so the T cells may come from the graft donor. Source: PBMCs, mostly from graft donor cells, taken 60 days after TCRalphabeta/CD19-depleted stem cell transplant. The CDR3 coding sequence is TGCAGTGCTAGGGACATTACCTACGAGCAGTACTTC. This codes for CSARDITYEQYF.